The 25 T cell receptor beta chains below all came from one sample that was sequenced in a study of Graves' ophthalmopathy and Graves' hyperthyroidism (dated by TCRdb to 2016 to 2019). The sequencer listed for this sample is Illumina HiSeq 2000. For repertoire sequencing, TCR beta CDR3 regions were amplified from RNA transcripts. A first-round RT-PCR used HTBI primers with the Qiagen OneStep RT-PCR kit, followed by a second-round multiplex PCR, size selection and purification. TCRdb reran the public reads through fastp at Q25 and MiXCR, keeping productive beta chains. Rows with a matching CDR3 protein are joined into one entry that keeps the most common DNA and genes. This sample holds about 210,000 distinct CDR3 sequences; just under 30% were observed only once. The ten largest make up approximately 8.2% of the sample. Sequencing was carried out using peripheral blood. The receptor source for this set is a man in his fifties or sixties with Graves' ophthalmopathy. Donor details come from another sample of the same person, matched by shared clones.

Written as DNA, the CDR3 is TGTGCCAGCAGCTCGCCCGAAGACAGGGCGTCACCCTACGAGCAGTACTTC. Its protein is CASSSPEDRASPYEQYF. The rearrangement joins TRBV11-2 to TRBJ2-7; 7 bases are shared with TRBD1. The CDR3 is 17 residues long. With V trimmed by 4 bases and J by 2 bases, 14 bases remained unmatched. The germline V gene encodes CDR1 SGHAT and CDR2 FQNNGV.

In its sample, this clonotype was seen many times. The J gene is TRBJ2-7, the V gene TRBV7-2; D ambiguous. The length of the CDR3 is 14 residues. V lost 2 bases and J lost 3, with 11 bases in between. From germline, CDR1 is SGHTA and CDR2 FQGNSA. The CDR3 nucleotides are TGTGCCAGCAGCTTACTGAAGGCAAGCTACGAGCAGTACTTC. Encoded protein: CASSLLKASYEQYF.

This clonotype was counted at least ten times. The chain combines TRBV20-1 with TRBJ1-5, with 7 nucleotides matching TRBD1. The V and J ends lost 4 bases and 4 bases, in that order; junction bases with no gene match: 7. The germline V gene has CDR1 DFQATT and CDR2 SNEGSKA (reference sequence). This CDR3 comprises 14 residues. CDR3 sequence: CSATGDRVNQPQHF. The CDR3 DNA sequence: TGCAGTGCTACTGGGGACAGAGTTAATCAGCCCCAGCATTTT.

The rearrangement links TRBV12-3 or TRBV12-4 to TRBJ1-1, with D possibly matching TRBD1 (6 bases). CDR3 size: 15 residues. V dropped 3 bases and J dropped 6 bases, with 17 bases sitting between them. The CDR3 spells CASSFLGRKGAEAFF. As DNA, the CDR3 is TGTGCCAGCAGTTTTTTGGGGCGGAAGGGGGCTGAAGCTTTCTTT.

The chain recombines TRBV20-1 with TRBJ2-2, with 13 bases matching TRBD2. Germline lookup yields CDR1 DFQATT and CDR2 SNEGSKA (reference sequence). The length of the CDR3 is 17 residues. The trim removed 1 base at V and 0 bases at J, leaving 2 bases unmatched. The CDR3 bases are TGCAGTGCTAGAGGGGGACTAGCGGGGACGAACACCGGGGAGCTGTTTTTT. This sequence encodes CSARGGLAGTNTGELFF.

This clonotype was seen repeatedly, ten times or more. The chain is built from TRBV11-2 and TRBJ2-7; tentatively, D is TRBD1 (5 bases). This CDR3 has 14 residues. V shed 0 bases and J shed 6 bases, with 12 bases lying between them. Germline V gene data show CDR1 as SGHAT and CDR2 as FQNNGV. CDR3 region: CASSLDRVRTEQYF. In DNA form, the CDR3 reads TGTGCCAGCAGCTTAGACAGGGTGAGAACCGAGCAGTACTTC.

The V gene is TRBV28, the J gene TRBJ2-7; D call uncertain. CDR3 length: 13 amino acids. Looked up from germline, CDR1 is MDHEN and CDR2 is SYDVKM. Trimming took 7 bases from V and 6 from J, leaving 16 bases between them. The CDR3 loop is CASNPQWLGEQYF. The CDR3 region has the DNA TGTGCCAGCAATCCCCAATGGCTGGGCGAGCAGTACTTC.

This clonotype has ten or more counts. The CDR3 here is CASSLTSGISYEQYF. CDR3 DNA: TGTGCCAGCAGCTTAACTAGCGGTATCTCCTACGAGCAGTACTTC. This sequence joins TRBV5-4 and TRBJ2-7; 8 bases line up with TRBD2. There are 15 residues in the CDR3. Germline loops: CDR1 SGHNT, CDR2 YYREEE (reference sequence). V shed 2 bases and J 0 bases; nucleotides not matched to a gene: 4. Complete variable domain (other parts from reference TRBV5-4 and TRBJ2-7): ETGVTQSPTHLIKTRGQQVTLRCSSQSGHNTVSWYQQALGQGPQFIFQYYREEENGRGNFPPRFSGLQFPNYSSELNVNALELDDSALYLCASSLTSGISYEQYFGPGTRLTVT.

This clonotype was observed many times. The chain joins TRBV10-3 to TRBJ2-5; the D gene is possibly TRBD1 (6 bases). V dropped 3 bases and J dropped 2 bases, with 10 bases sitting between them. This CDR3 is built from 14 residues. Germline V gene lookup returns CDR1 ENHRY and CDR2 SYGVKD. The CDR3 protein is CAISDIQGQETQYF. CDR3 DNA sequence: TGTGCCATCAGTGATATACAGGGACAAGAGACCCAGTACTTC.

This clonotype was seen many times. This chain uses TRBV10-3 with TRBJ2-2, with D possibly matching TRBD2 (5 bases). The CDR3 extends over 16 amino acids. CDR1 ENHRY and CDR2 SYGVKD come from the germline V gene. The V end was cut by 5 bases, the J end by 8 bases, with 21 bases between. Here the CDR3 reads CAISSRGAELTGELFF. CDR3 in DNA: TGTGCCATCAGTAGCCGGGGAGCCGAACTTACTGGGGAGCTGTTTTTT.

This clonotype has a count of ten or more. This chain uses TRBV29-1 with TRBJ2-3; D gene ambiguous. The germline V gene has CDR1 SQVTM and CDR2 ANQGSEA. This CDR3 has 13 residues. V was clipped by 4 bases and J by 2 bases, with 10 bases between them. The CDR3 DNA sequence: TGCAGCGTTGCTACCGCGCCCACAGATACGCAGTATTTT. This encodes CSVATAPTDTQYF.

This clonotype was counted at least ten times. A much larger clone lies one base from this, so it may be a read error. The CDR3 does not end in the conserved phenylalanine or tryptophan, so this is likely a read error. This chain joins TRBV6-5 and TRBJ2-2; D not certain. Trimming took 7 bases from V and 6 from J, leaving 3 bases between them. There are 10 residues in the CDR3. Germline V gives CDR1 MNHEY, CDR2 SVGAGI. CDR3 loop: CASTAGELFL. CDR3 nucleotides: TGTGCCAGCACCGCCGGGGAGCTGTTTCTT.

The chain employs TRBV28 and TRBJ1-6; D perhaps matches TRBD1 (6 bases). The V gene lost 6 bases and the J gene lost 3 bases, with 9 bases spanning the gap. Looked up from germline, CDR1 is MDHEN and CDR2 is SYDVKM. This CDR3 is built from 14 residues. CDR3 sequence reads: CASRGQIYNSPLHF. The CDR3 bases are TGTGCCAGCAGAGGACAGATCTATAATTCACCCCTCCACTTT.

On this clonotype: At one end, the junction sequence differs from germline, possibly due to a read error. The chain is built from TRBV12-3 or TRBV12-4 and TRBJ2-2, with TRBD1 identical over 9 bases. CDR3 length: 18 residues. CDR3 protein: CASTPTQPGTGNIGELFF. The CDR3 nucleotides read TGTGCCAGCACCCCCACCCAGCCGGGGACAGGGAACATCGGGGAGCTGTTTTTT.

This clonotype was recorded many times. V gene TRBV19 combines with J gene TRBJ2-7, with D perhaps matching TRBD2 (5 bases). V shed 5 bases and J shed 4 bases, with 18 bases lying between them. Per germline, CDR1 LNHDA and CDR2 SQIVND (reference sequence). The CDR3 loop spans 15 amino acids. CDR3 sequence (DNA): TGTGCCAGTAGTCCAGCGGCTAGCCGTACGTACGAGCAGTACTTC. Protein: CASSPAASRTYEQYF.

The chain links TRBV6-5 to TRBJ1-3, with D unresolved. The CDR3 extends over 14 amino acids. Germline loops: CDR1 MNHEY, CDR2 SVGAGI. The V and J ends lost 0 bases and 3 bases respectively, with 6 bases between them. This chain's CDR3 is CASSYSKVGNTIYF. The CDR3 nucleotides are TGTGCCAGCAGTTACTCGAAAGTTGGAAACACCATATATTTT.

This clonotype was counted at least ten times. The rearrangement links TRBV2 to TRBJ2-5; the match to TRBD2 covers 7 bases. V dropped 2 bases and J dropped 9; count of bases not matched to a gene: 6. Germline loops: CDR1 SNHLY, CDR2 FYNNEI. The CDR3 is made up of 13 amino acids. CDR3 sequence: CASSERRELAQYF. The CDR3 DNA reads as TGTGCCAGCAGTGAACGGCGGGAGTTAGCCCAGTACTTC.

This clonotype has ten or more counts. The V gene is TRBV12-3 or TRBV12-4, the J gene TRBJ2-2; D tentatively fits TRBD1 or TRBD2 (6 bases each). V was trimmed by 1 base and J by 4 bases, leaving 10 bases between them. The CDR3 is 15 residues long. CDR3 loop: CASSLGRDITGELFF. CDR3 DNA sequence: TGTGCCAGCAGTTTAGGGCGGGACATCACCGGGGAGCTGTTTTTT.

The table lists this clonotype with many counts. The rearrangement uses TRBV4-2 and TRBJ2-5; D is unclear. V lost 1 base, J lost 2 bases, and 8 bases lay in between. Germline V gene lookup returns CDR1 LGHNA and CDR2 YNFKEQ. The CDR3 has 14 amino acids. The CDR3 coding sequence is TGTGCCAGCAGCCAAGGTAATAGGCAAGAGACCCAGTACTTC. Its translation: CASSQGNRQETQYF.

This clonotype was recorded a few times. This chain connects TRBV12-3 or TRBV12-4 to TRBJ1-1, with D perhaps TRBD1 (5 bases). The ends were cut back, 3 bases at V and 0 bases at J, with 8 bases in the middle. The CDR3 runs 14 residues. In DNA, the CDR3 is TGTGCCAGCAGTTTTGAGGGGTTGAACACTGAAGCTTTCTTT. Protein product: CASSFEGLNTEAFF.

This clonotype was counted ten times or more. V is TRBV6-5 and J is TRBJ2-2; perhaps D is TRBD1 or TRBD2 (5 bases each). This CDR3 comprises 14 residues. V lost 0 bases, J lost 6 bases, and 8 bases lay in between. Germline V gene data show CDR1 as MNHEY and CDR2 as SVGAGI. CDR3 DNA sequence: TGTGCCAGCAGTTACTCTGGGGACCCCGGGGAGCTGTTTTTT. Residues: CASSYSGDPGELFF.

The gene calls are TRBV6-2 or TRBV6-3 and TRBJ1-5; D unresolved. CDR1 is MNHEY, CDR2 SVGEGT, per germline. CDR3 length equals 14 residues. V gave up 8 bases and J gave up 3 bases, with 14 bases separating them. CDR3 nucleotides: TGTGCCAGCTCGGAGGCGAAGTTCAATCAGCCCCAGCATTTT. It translates to CASSEAKFNQPQHF.

This clonotype was seen once. V is TRBV6-1 and J is TRBJ1-6, with D hard to call. The CDR3 length is 14 residues. CDR1 MNHNS and CDR2 SASEGT come from the germline V gene. Trimming took 7 bases from V and 0 from J, leaving 7 bases between them. DNA of the CDR3: TGTGCCAGCAAAGACGGCTCCTATAATTCACCCCTCCACTTT. This translates into CASKDGSYNSPLHF.

This clonotype was found many times. The chain joins TRBV2 to TRBJ2-5, with D perhaps TRBD2 (5 bases). The CDR3 contains 15 residues. V lost 6 bases and J 2 bases, leaving 16 bases between the germline ends. CDR1 and CDR2 (germline): SNHLY, FYNNEI. CDR3 DNA: TGTGCCAGCAGAAAAACAGACTACTTACAAGAGACCCAGTACTTC. As protein: CASRKTDYLQETQYF.

This clonotype was seen at least ten times. CDR3 nucleotide sequence: TGTGCCAGCAGCCATCCGGGCCAGGGGAGCGGCGAGCAGTACTTC. Encoded protein: CASSHPGQGSGEQYF. The chain combines TRBV7-8 with TRBJ2-7; D is perhaps TRBD1 (6 bases). Trimming left V 5 bases short and J 6 bases short, with 20 bases between. The CDR3 is made up of 15 amino acids. Germline V gene data show CDR1 as SGHVS and CDR2 as FQNEAQ.